Sequencing of this TCR beta chain was carried out in a study of CD8+ T cells in alopecia areata. Findings of the study overall: Persistence during tofacitinib was seen for many expanded lesional clones in scalp and blood.

Treatment meaning: oral pan-JAK inhibitor, 5-10 mg twice daily. On this clone: The antigen remains undetermined.

It was cDNA, reverse transcribed from extracted RNA, that served as the sequencing template. Generated by immunoSEQ multiplex PCR, the TCRdb table keeps only in-frame clones and is missing some. The sample contains 150,000 to 200,000 clones, 60% of which appear only once. CDR1 is SNHLY and CDR2 is FYNNEI in the germline V gene. This CDR3 contains 13 residues. The V gene lost 7 bases and the J gene lost 0 bases, with 4 bases spanning the gap. The sequence came from a human donor with alopecia areata. Sequenced here: CD4+ T cells sorted from blood, sampled at week 24, from a patient treated with tofacitinib. This rearrangement joins TRBV2 to TRBJ2-6, with D hard to call. The CDR3 region is CASKDSGANVLTF. The CDR3 region has the DNA TGTGCCAGCAAGGACTCTGGGGCCAACGTCCTGACTTTC.